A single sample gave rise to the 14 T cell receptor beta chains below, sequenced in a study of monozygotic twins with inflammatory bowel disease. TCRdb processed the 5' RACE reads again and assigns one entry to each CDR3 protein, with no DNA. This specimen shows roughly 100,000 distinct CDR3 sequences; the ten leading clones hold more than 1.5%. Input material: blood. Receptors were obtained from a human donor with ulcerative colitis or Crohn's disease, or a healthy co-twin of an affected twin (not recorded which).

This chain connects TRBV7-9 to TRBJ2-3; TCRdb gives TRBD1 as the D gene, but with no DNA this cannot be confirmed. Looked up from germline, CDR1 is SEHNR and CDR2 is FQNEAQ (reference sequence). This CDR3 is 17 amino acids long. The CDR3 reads CASSKQGPGLNTDTQYF.

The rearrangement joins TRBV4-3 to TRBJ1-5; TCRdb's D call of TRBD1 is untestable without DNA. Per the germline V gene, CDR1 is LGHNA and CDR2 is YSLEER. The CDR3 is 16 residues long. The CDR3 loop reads CASSQDRQGGNQPQHF.

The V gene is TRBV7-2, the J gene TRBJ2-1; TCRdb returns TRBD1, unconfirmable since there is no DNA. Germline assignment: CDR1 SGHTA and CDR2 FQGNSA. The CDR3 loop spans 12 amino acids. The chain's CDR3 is CASSPGALQQFF.

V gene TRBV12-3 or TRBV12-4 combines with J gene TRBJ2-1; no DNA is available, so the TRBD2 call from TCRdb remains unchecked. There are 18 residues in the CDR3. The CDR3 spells CASSLALLGGGENNEQFF.

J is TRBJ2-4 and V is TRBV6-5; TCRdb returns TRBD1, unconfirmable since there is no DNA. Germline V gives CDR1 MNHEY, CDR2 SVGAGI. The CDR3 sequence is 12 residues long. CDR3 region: CASSYSGGIQYF.

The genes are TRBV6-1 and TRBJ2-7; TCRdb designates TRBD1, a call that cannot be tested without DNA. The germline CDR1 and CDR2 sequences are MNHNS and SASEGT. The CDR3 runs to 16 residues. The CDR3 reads CASISPSTQGRYEQYF.

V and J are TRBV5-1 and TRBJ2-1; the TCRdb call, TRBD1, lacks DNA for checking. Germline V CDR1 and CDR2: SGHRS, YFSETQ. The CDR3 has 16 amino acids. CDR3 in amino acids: CASSLEGTGTVDEQFF. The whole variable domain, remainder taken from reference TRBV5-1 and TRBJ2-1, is KAGVTQTPRYLIKTRGQQVTLSCSPISGHRSVSWYQQTPGQGLQFLFEYFSETQRNKGNFPGRFSGRQFSNSRSEMNVSTLELGDSALYLCASSLEGTGTVDEQFFGPGTRLTVL.

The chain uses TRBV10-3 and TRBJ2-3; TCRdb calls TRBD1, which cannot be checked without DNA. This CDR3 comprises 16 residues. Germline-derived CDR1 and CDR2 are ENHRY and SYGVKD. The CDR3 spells CAISEPGTGDTDTQYF.

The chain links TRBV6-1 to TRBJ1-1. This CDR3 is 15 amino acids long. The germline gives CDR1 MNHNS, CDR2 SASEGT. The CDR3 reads CASRPDRFPNTEAFF.

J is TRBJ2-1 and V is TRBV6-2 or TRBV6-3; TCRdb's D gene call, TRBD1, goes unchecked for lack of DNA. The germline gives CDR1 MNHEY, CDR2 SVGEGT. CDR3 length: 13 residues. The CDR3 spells CASSEQGVAEQFF.

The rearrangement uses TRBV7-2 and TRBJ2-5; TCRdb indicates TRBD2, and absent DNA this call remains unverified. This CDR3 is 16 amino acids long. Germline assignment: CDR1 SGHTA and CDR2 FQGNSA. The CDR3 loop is CASSKGTSRKGETQYF.

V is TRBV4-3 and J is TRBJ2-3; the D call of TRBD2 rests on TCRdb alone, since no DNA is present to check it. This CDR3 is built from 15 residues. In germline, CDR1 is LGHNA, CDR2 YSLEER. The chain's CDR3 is CASSQSLGPTDTQYF.

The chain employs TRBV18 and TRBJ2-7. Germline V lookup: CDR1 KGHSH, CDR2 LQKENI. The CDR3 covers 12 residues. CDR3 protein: CASSPQGNEQYF.

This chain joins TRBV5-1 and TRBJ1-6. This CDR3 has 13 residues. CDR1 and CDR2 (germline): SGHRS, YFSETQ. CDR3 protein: CASNSGGDSPLHF.